This T cell receptor (beta chain) was documented in a study of T cells after yellow fever vaccination (dated by TCRdb to the late 2010s). About the full investigation: The SMART-Seq v4 Ultra Low Input RNA kit was used to prepare libraries from fractions with low cell numbers. The cohort comprised two healthy male donors, one aged 18 to 29 and one aged 30 to 39 years. Blood was collected at multiple timepoints before and after primary and secondary immunization, and bulk PBMC replicates and cell subsets were isolated. To follow T-cell clones before and after primary and booster YFV17D yellow fever vaccination, bulk TCR alpha and beta repertoires were sequenced over time. Overall study outcomes, separate from this receptor: A small fraction of clonotypes showed up in both the CD4 and CD8 compartments, probably as a result of convergent recombination. FACS-sorted repertoires could contain abundant contaminating clonotypes from the bulk population, so computational filtering was required. Compared with the primary T-cell response, the secondary T-cell response was weaker but faster, peaking on day 5 rather than day 15. Because only two donors were included in the study, the extent to which the findings can be generalized is limited. Most clones expanded after primary vaccination (96% of CD4 and approximately 90% of CD8) were re-detected after the booster, suggesting that broad memory maintenance occurred.

What this sample's treatment or condition label stands for: live attenuated yellow fever vaccine strain. At every blood-draw timepoint, two biological replicates of bulk PBMCs were collected. PBMCs were isolated from peripheral blood using a standard Ficoll-Paque protocol. TriZol was used to extract RNA from bulk PBMCs, CD4 and CD8 fractions, and dextramer-positive and dextramer-negative fractions. Synthesis of TCR cDNA relied on 5'RACE template switching, a step that introduced a universal primer site along with unique molecular identifiers. Priming of cDNA synthesis was performed from both the TCR alpha and TCR beta constant segments. Library amplification used two PCR steps, and the second PCR step added sample barcodes and sequencing adapters. Sequencing of libraries was done on Illumina HiSeq 2500 (2x100 bp) or NovaSeq (2x150 bp). Concerning the study's data processing: MIGEC was used to demultiplex reads and collapse the reads into UMI consensus sequences, and MiXCR was used for V(D)J alignment. Vaccine-responding clonotypes were defined with edgeR using replicate PBMC samples, requiring FDR below 0.01 and a log2 fold change above 5 up to day 15. Each bulk clonotype was labeled CD4 or CD8 based on which sequenced repertoire, CD4 or CD8, contained the clonotype at higher abundance. The raw public reads went through TCRdb reprocessing: fastp at Q25, MiXCR clone calling, in-frame beta chains kept. Every CDR3 protein is listed once, alongside the most common genes and DNA of its rows. These V and J calls are TCRdb output, not the study's own analysis. This sample has 400,000 or so distinct CDR3 sequences in its table, and around a tenth of those were observed once. Of the sample, roughly 18% falls within the top ten clones.

After removal of 0 bases from V and 5 bases from J, the junction retains 3 bases not matched to a gene. The germline V gene gives CDR1 as SGHTA and CDR2 as FQGNSA. Its CDR3 holds 15 amino acids, cysteine through phenylalanine. The sequence is cut down to CDR3 DNA, 45 bases in frame from base 1. This clonotype was picked up many times. There is no known antigen for this receptor. No clone much larger than this one lies a single base away; base qualities are absent. The sequence was collected from a young man who received the YFV17D yellow fever vaccine. The rearrangement joined TRBV7-2 to TRBJ2-1, with 8 bases matching TRBD2. The material was PBMCs, obtained on the day of the first yellow fever vaccination. The DNA sequence is given as TGTGCCAGCAGCTTAGCGTTAGCGGGGCACAATGAGCAGTTCTTC. Its amino acids are CASSLALAGHNEQFF.